Below, 22 T cell receptor beta chains from the same sample are listed, as sequenced in a study of prognosis after radiotherapy for stage I lung cancer. Genomic DNA served as the source from which two-round multiplex PCR generated TCR beta CDR3 amplicons. Primers (each specific to one TRBV or TRBJ gene) were used in first-round PCR. TCRdb redid the calling of the multiplex PCR reads with MiXCR, one entry per CDR3 protein. This table has about 13,000 distinct CDR3 sequences, 28% appearing once. Sequencing used PBMCs, obtained before or after stereotactic body radiation therapy (not recorded which). The receptors derive from a donor of 50 years or more with non-small cell lung cancer.

Worth noting for this clonotype: With a far larger clone one base away, a read error is the likely cause. The gene calls are TRBV6-9 and TRBJ1-1; D ambiguous. The CDR3 contains 13 residues. Trimming removed 3 bases at V and 0 bases at J, with 5 bases between. Looked up from germline, CDR1 is MNHGY and CDR2 is SVAAGI. As DNA, the CDR3 is TGTGCCAGCAGTTACTCTGTGAACACTGAAGCTTTCTTT. Translation: CASSYSVNTEAFF.

By sample share, this clonotype is medium-sized. The chain has TRBV7-2 and TRBJ2-7, with 8 bases that match TRBD2. The germline CDR1 and CDR2 sequences are SGHTA and FQGNSA. The trim removed 2 bases at V and 3 bases at J, leaving 6 bases unmatched. The CDR3 has 15 residues. The CDR3 sequence is CASSLSATSVYEQYF. The CDR3 coding sequence is TGTGCCAGCAGCTTATCCGCGACTAGCGTCTACGAGCAGTACTTC. Combining the CDR3 with reference TRBV7-2 and TRBJ2-7 gives the whole variable domain GAGVSQSPSNKVTEKGKDVELRCDPISGHTALYWYRQSLGQGLEFLIYFQGNSAPDKSGLPSDRFSAERTGGSVSTLTIQRTQQEDSAVYLCASSLSATSVYEQYFGPGTRLTVT.

A remark on this clonotype: The junction departs from germline at one end; a sequencing error may be responsible. The CDR3 nucleotides are TGCAGTGCTCCTCTAGCGGGAGGGCTCTCAGATACGCAGTACTTT. Amino acids: CSAPLAGGLSDTQYF. The gene calls are TRBV20-1 and TRBJ2-3; 12 nucleotides match TRBD2. This CDR3 is built from 15 residues. Germline CDR1 reads DFQATT; CDR2 reads SNEGSKA (reference sequence).

V and J are TRBV2 and TRBJ2-5; D is ambiguous. Germline values: CDR1 SNHLY, CDR2 FYNNEI. This CDR3 comprises 13 residues. With 5 bases removed from V and 8 bases from J, the gap between germline ends came to 15 bases. The chain's CDR3 is CASSYASFNTQYF. For the CDR3, the DNA is TGTGCCAGCAGTTATGCCTCTTTCAATACCCAGTACTTC.

With respect to this clonotype: Given a much more abundant clone one base away, this may be a read error. The rearrangement uses TRBV20-1 and TRBJ2-5; TRBD2 matches 7 bases. The V gene's germline CDR1 is DFQATT and CDR2 SNEGSKA (reference sequence). The V gene end was trimmed by 3 bases and the J gene end by 7 bases; junction bases not matched to a gene: 8. This CDR3 region has 13 residues. The DNA for the CDR3 is TGCAGTGCTAGGGGAGGGAACCTTCGGACCCAGTACTTC. It yields the protein CSARGGNLRTQYF.

This clonotype was found many times. The genes are TRBV12-5 and TRBJ1-5; D gene unclear. V shed 0 bases and J shed 7 bases, with 25 bases lying between them. CDR3 length: 19 residues. Per the germline V gene, CDR1 is LGHNT and CDR2 is FRNRAP. CDR3 in amino acids: CASGLVIPRPGEGKQPQHF. The DNA of the CDR3 is TGTGCTAGTGGTTTGGTTATTCCACGGCCCGGGGAGGGTAAACAGCCCCAGCATTTT.

This CDR3 reads CASNLVEGGGHQAQHF. The CDR3 nucleotides read TGTGCCAGTAACCTAGTGGAAGGGGGTGGTCACCAGGCCCAGCATTTT. The chain recombines TRBV19 with TRBJ1-5; a weak D match, TRBD1 (6 bases). Germline lookup yields CDR1 LNHDA and CDR2 SQIVND (reference sequence). This CDR3 spans 16 amino acids. The germline V and J ends were trimmed by 7 bases and 11 bases, with 27 bases remaining between them. The entire variable domain, with the rest obtained from reference TRBV19 and TRBJ1-5, is as follows: DGGITQSPKYLFRKEGQNVTLSCEQNLNHDAMYWYRQDPGQGLRLIYYSQIVNDFQKGDIAEGYSVSREKKESFPLTVTSAQKNPTAFYLCASNLVEGGGHQAQHFGDGTRLSIL.

This clonotype was seen more than once but under ten times. This clone may be a read error of a much larger clone one base away. V gene TRBV6-4 combines with J gene TRBJ2-5; 7 bases fit TRBD1. In germline, CDR1 is MRHNA, CDR2 SNTAGT. V gave up 5 bases and J gave up 2 bases; unmatched junction bases: 5. This CDR3 is built from 14 residues. The CDR3 loop is CASSKGQAQETQYF. The CDR3 bases are TGTGCCAGCAGTAAAGGACAGGCGCAAGAGACCCAGTACTTC.

Worth noting for this clonotype: A far more abundant clone sits one base away, making this likely a read error. The CDR3 loop reads CTSSSEGALSYNEQFF. The CDR3 DNA sequence: TGTACCAGCAGTTCCGAGGGGGCTCTGTCCTACAATGAGCAGTTCTTC. This chain links TRBV6-8 with TRBJ2-1, with TRBD1 identical over 7 bases. Germline V CDR1 and CDR2: MNHGY, SAAAGT. The CDR3 loop spans 16 amino acids.

Turning to this clonotype: With a far larger clone one base away, a read error is the likely cause. The CDR3 coding sequence is TGTGCCAGCACACCCAGCTATGGCTACACCTTC. Protein sequence: CASTPSYGYTF. The chain joins TRBV6-4 to TRBJ1-2, with D unclear. Germline V gene lookup returns CDR1 MRHNA and CDR2 SNTAGT. This CDR3 is built from 11 residues. The V end was cut by 7 bases, the J end by 4 bases, with 7 bases between.

Regarding this clonotype: A far larger clone is a single base away, which makes a read error likely. The chain carries TRBV6-4 and TRBJ2-1, with D possibly matching TRBD2 (7 bases). This CDR3 comprises 13 residues. Trimming took 7 bases from V and 7 from J, leaving 14 bases between them. From germline, CDR1 is MRHNA and CDR2 SNTAGT. In nucleotides, the CDR3 is TGTGCCAGCAAAGAGGGGGGGAGAAATGAGCAGTTCTTC. This encodes CASKEGGRNEQFF.

This clonotype ranks as medium-sized. The rearrangement joins TRBV4-1 to TRBJ1-2; D unresolved. V was trimmed by 0 bases and J by 4 bases, leaving 15 bases between them. Per the germline V gene, CDR1 is MGHRA and CDR2 is YSYEKL. The CDR3 is 16 amino acids. CDR3 amino acids: CASSQDPSSTLYGYTF. The CDR3 region has the DNA TGCGCCAGCAGCCAAGATCCCTCCTCGACACTCTATGGCTACACCTTC.

Concerning this clonotype: This is likely a read error, given that the CDR3 carries no conserved phenylalanine or tryptophan at its end. V gene TRBV28 combines with J gene TRBJ2-1; 9 bases are shared with TRBD2. The DNA end favors TRBJ2-7, so the J call may be wrong. This CDR3 spans 16 amino acids. Germline CDR1 is MDHEN and CDR2 is SYDVKM. Here the CDR3 DNA reads TGTGCCAGCAGTTTATTGGGTACTAGCGGGCCCTCTGAGCAGTACTTA. Protein: CASSLLGTSGPSEQYL.

In this sample, this clonotype is medium-sized (0.01 to 0.1%). V and J are TRBV5-1 and TRBJ2-3; D is ambiguous. V lost 5 bases, J lost 6 bases, and 13 bases lay in between. Germline V gene sequence: CDR1 SGHRS, CDR2 YFSETQ. This CDR3 spans 13 amino acids. The CDR3 DNA reads TGCGCCAGCAGGGGCGCCCCCACGGATACGCAGTATTTT. Translation: CASRGAPTDTQYF. Based on the CDR3 plus reference TRBV5-1 and TRBJ2-3, the full variable domain is KAGVTQTPRYLIKTRGQQVTLSCSPISGHRSVSWYQQTPGQGLQFLFEYFSETQRNKGNFPGRFSGRQFSNSRSEMNVSTLELGDSALYLCASRGAPTDTQYFGPGTRLTVL.

The chain couples TRBV9 to TRBJ2-1; 10 bases fit TRBD2. The CDR3 totals 15 residues. With 3 bases clipped from V and 3 bases from J, the junction kept 3 bases outside the gene matches. Germline CDR1 SGDLS, CDR2 YYNGEE. The CDR3 loop is CASSAGLAVYNEQFF. In nucleotides, the CDR3 is TGTGCCAGCAGCGCCGGACTAGCGGTCTACAATGAGCAGTTCTTC. The full variable domain, its missing parts supplied by reference TRBV9 and TRBJ2-1, is DSGVTQTPKHLITATGQRVTLRCSPRSGDLSVYWYQQSLDQGLQFLIQYYNGEERAKGNILERFSAQQFPDLHSELNLSSLELGDSALYFCASSAGLAVYNEQFFGPGTRLTVL.

This clonotype was detected ten times or more. The chain recombines TRBV5-5 with TRBJ1-2; no clear D. Per germline, CDR1 SGHKS and CDR2 YYEKEE (reference sequence). Trimming removed 2 bases at V and 6 bases at J, with 23 bases between. This CDR3 region has 17 residues. For the CDR3, the DNA is TGTGCCAGCAGCTTTCTTCCGCCACCGGTCGTGCACCATGGCTACACCTTC. It encodes CASSFLPPPVVHHGYTF.

This clonotype was counted many times. The gene calls are TRBV4-2 and TRBJ2-7, with D perhaps TRBD2 (5 bases). Germline CDR1 and CDR2: LGHNA and YNFKEQ. Deletions cut 0 bases from V and 7 bases from J, with 19 bases between. The CDR3 spans 16 residues. The CDR3 DNA reads as TGTGCCAGCAGCCAAGATCAGGCTAGTCGGGGTGGGGAGCAGTACTTC. Protein sequence: CASSQDQASRGGEQYF.

This clonotype was counted many times. The chain has TRBV12-3 or TRBV12-4 and TRBJ1-5; D is perhaps TRBD1 (5 bases). CDR3 length: 13 amino acids. The ends were cut back, 5 bases at V and 7 bases at J, with 12 bases in the middle. CDR3 sequence: CASSPGAQQPQHF. Here the CDR3 DNA reads TGTGCCAGCAGTCCCGGGGCTCAGCAGCCCCAGCATTTT.

This clonotype was seen ten or more times. The chain has TRBV7-6 and TRBJ2-1; 9 bases are shared with TRBD1. Germline CDR1 and CDR2: SGHVS and FNYEAQ. The J segment lost 7 bases and the V segment lost 0 bases, leaving 7 bases of the junction unmatched. The CDR3 contains 16 residues. Here the CDR3 reads CASSLAPGQGGNEQFF. The CDR3 DNA reads TGTGCCAGCAGCTTAGCGCCGGGACAGGGCGGAAATGAGCAGTTCTTC. Drawing the rest from reference TRBV7-6 and TRBJ2-1, the complete variable domain is GAGVSQSPRYKVTKRGQDVALRCDPISGHVSLYWYRQALGQGPEFLTYFNYEAQQDKSGLPNDRFSAERPEGSISTLTIQRTEQRDSAMYRCASSLAPGQGGNEQFFGPGTRLTVL.

This clonotype was counted ten times or more. J is TRBJ2-1 and V is TRBV6-1, with D perhaps TRBD1 (5 bases). The CDR3 sequence is 18 residues long. Trimming removed 0 bases from V and 3 bases from J, with 18 bases in between. Germline V gene lookup returns CDR1 MNHNS and CDR2 SASEGT. The chain's CDR3 is CASSEAAWASGYYNEQFF. Written as DNA, the CDR3 is TGTGCCAGCAGTGAAGCCGCTTGGGCCTCAGGGTACTACAATGAGCAGTTCTTC.

This clonotype was recorded at least ten times. J is TRBJ1-1 and V is TRBV20-1, with 8 bases fitting TRBD1. CDR1 is DFQATT and CDR2 is SNEGSKA in the germline V gene (reference sequence). The trim removed 0 bases at V and 4 bases at J, leaving 7 bases unmatched. There are 15 residues in the CDR3. CDR3 bases: TGCAGTGCTAGAGATCCCGGACAGGGAGTCACTGAAGCTTTCTTT. This translates into CSARDPGQGVTEAFF.

This clonotype was picked up many times. The chain links TRBV18 to TRBJ1-6, with a tentative D call TRBD1 (6 bases). This CDR3 contains 21 residues. Germline V gene lookup returns CDR1 KGHSH and CDR2 LQKENI. Deletions cut 0 bases from V and 3 bases from J, with 24 bases between. CDR3 residues: CASSPPQRTKQGGDYNSPLHF. In DNA, the CDR3 is TGTGCCAGCTCACCACCACAGCGGACGAAACAGGGTGGGGACTATAATTCACCCCTCCACTTT. Filled out from reference TRBV18 and TRBJ1-6, the complete variable domain reads NAGVMQNPRHLVRRRGQEARLRCSPMKGHSHVYWYRQLPEEGLKFMVYLQKENIIDESGMPKERFSAEFPKEGPSILRIQQVVRGDSAAYFCASSPPQRTKQGGDYNSPLHFGNGTRLTVT.